This T cell receptor (beta chain) was documented in a study of PD-1 blockade in classical Hodgkin lymphoma (dated by TCRdb to 2018 to 2021). About the investigation overall: Nivolumab dosing was 3 mg/kg intravenously every 2 weeks, continuing until either disease progression or unacceptable toxicity. The study used CyTOF and TCR beta sequencing to define a peripheral blood immune signature of response to PD-1 blockade in classical Hodgkin lymphoma. Here is what the overall study found, with its caveats: By C4D1, a significant rise was seen in CD4+ TCR diversity but not in CD8+ TCR diversity (p=0.0027 vs p=0.16), and the rise was most apparent among complete responders (p=0.02). Baseline TCR diversity was reported to be lower in newly diagnosed patients than in healthy donors and to be lower still in relapsed/refractory patients. The study was limited to a single clinical trial cohort, and causes of repertoire differences, possibly disease activity or prior therapy, remained undefined. Lower diversity was seen in patients whose nivolumab began less than 1 year after ASCT, and these patients were left out of later analyses so that immune reconstitution would not confound the results. Trial patients achieving complete response had baseline diversity similar to newly diagnosed patients, whereas partial responders and progressors had significantly lower diversity.

The time point label on this specimen signifies: cycle 1 day 1 (C1D1), immediately before nivolumab initiation. Relapse after autologous stem cell transplantation had occurred in all trial patients, and cohorts A, B and C were distinguished by prior brentuximab vedotin exposure. The trial cohort was composed of approximately 60 patients with relapsed/refractory classical Hodgkin lymphoma, for whom complete response, partial response or progressive disease was recorded as best overall response. Trial patients were treated with single-agent nivolumab in the multi-cohort phase II CheckMate 205 trial. An independent review committee assessed best overall response using the 2007 International Working Group response criteria. Trial PBMCs were obtained immediately prior to nivolumab initiation (C1D1) and on therapy at cycle 2 day 1 and cycle 4 day 1. Peripheral blood was collected in 8 mL Vacutainer Cell Preparation Tubes, from which PBMCs were isolated by centrifugation and then cryopreserved.

The Qiagen DNeasy kit was used to extract genomic DNA both from unsorted PBMCs and from the negatively selected CD4+ and CD8+ fractions. TCR beta CDR3 regions were subjected to amplification by immunoSEQ multiplex PCR with primers that anneal to V and J segments. A synthetic immune receptor repertoire was used to minimize amplification bias, and any remaining bias was removed computationally after sequencing. For the original study's pipeline: Custom Python scripts were used to quantify repertoire diversity as the Shannon entropy index. Unsorted, CD4+ and CD8+ repertoires were analyzed separately, except in combined analyses where CD4+ and CD8+ sequences were merged in silico. A clone counted as expanded when the clone's frequency after treatment rose at least 2-fold relative to C1D1, and clones undetected at baseline were given a pseudocount of 0.5. Singleton clones were defined as clones with 0 or 1 copy at C1D1, and non-singleton clones were defined as clones with 2 or more copies. Clones expanded in unsorted samples were assigned a CD4+, CD8+ or unknown annotation through matching of protein sequences in sorted samples from the same patient. Wilcoxon tests were applied to paired samples to test diversity changes from C1D1 to C4D1. TCRdb took this table from immuneACCESS and kept in-frame rearrangements with V and J called. Such tables lack part of the clones; where checked against another copy, unresolved V genes explain under half of the gap, and the rest is unexplained. V, J and clone size reflect that table, while D and trimming were determined from the DNA. The sample includes approximately 60,000 clones, with approximately 88% observed a single time. The top ten hold about 12% of the sample.

The CDR1 and CDR2 encoded by the germline V gene are KGHSH and LQKENI. The CDR3 sequence holds 15 residues, the cysteine and phenylalanine included. The CDR3 DNA has 45 bases and is translated from base 1. V is reduced by 1 base and J by 7 bases, leaving a spacing of 14 bases between them. This clone is a singleton in its sample. Its target antigen remains unknown. The sample holds no much larger clone one base away, and base qualities are not on file. This TCR derives from a human donor with classical Hodgkin lymphoma. This chain joins TRBV18 to TRBJ2-1, with a weak D call of TRBD2 (5 bases match). The sample here was peripheral blood mononuclear cells (PBMCs), taken at baseline. The CDR3 region has the sequence CASSPLSGTANEQFF. DNA sequence: TGTGCCAGCTCACCACTGAGCGGCACAGCAAATGAGCAGTTCTTC.